The clone carrying this T cell receptor (beta chain) was detected ten times or more. In germline, CDR1 is MNHEY, CDR2 SMNVEV (reference sequence). The CDR3 is 14 residues long. Trimming removed 4 bases from V and 6 bases from J, with 15 bases in between. The data derive from a study of blood T cell repertoires in COVID-19. Study background: Sample material is recorded as cDNA or gDNA derived from T cells, B-cell-depleted T cells, or PBMCs.

Using immunoSEQ multiplex PCR, the repertoire was profiled, and TCRdb retains in-frame clones only, with some absent. The sample consists of under 200,000 clones, 83% of them appearing once. Everyone who took part was 18 to 89 years old, and they came from about 25 US areas. The gene calls are TRBV27 and TRBJ1-1, with D maybe TRBD1 (6 bases). The sequencing input was PBMCs or T cells enriched from blood (not recorded which). This TCR was sampled from a woman aged 45-60 years in a cohort exposed to, infected with or recovered from COVID-19 (not recorded which). The CDR3 loop reads CASSSIGGRPEAFF. As DNA, the CDR3 is TGTGCCAGCAGTTCCATCGGGGGGCGCCCTGAAGCTTTCTTT.